This entry concerns a single T cell receptor beta chain. The participants were between about 18 and 90 years old and came from some 23 US areas. The data were taken from a study of blood T cell repertoires in COVID-19. Study-level background: PBMCs, B-cell-depleted T cells, or T cells were the source of the cDNA or gDNA that made up the material.

Germline lookup yields CDR1 MNHEY and CDR2 SVGEGT. Trimming removed 6 bases at V and 6 bases at J, with 11 bases between. The CDR3 runs to 13 residues. Original processing methods: Estimation of nucleated cell counts relied on the amplification of reference gene primers. Method: immunoSEQ multiplex PCR; TCRdb's copy keeps in-frame clones and lacks some. The V and J calls and clone size are taken from that table; D and trimming were inferred from the DNA. The data show about 220,000 clones, with roughly 80% seen just once and approximately 4.8% held by the top ten. This rearrangement joins TRBV6-2 or TRBV6-3 to TRBJ2-2, with unresolved D. The sequencing sample was made of PBMCs or T cells enriched from blood (not recorded which). This receptor was taken from a woman aged 45-65 years who had been exposed to COVID-19. For the CDR3, the DNA is TGTGCCAGCAGCTATACCCGGGCCGGGGAGCTGTTTTTT. It is translated as CASSYTRAGELFF.